The T cell receptor beta chain under discussion was sequenced for a study of cytomegalovirus exposure and HLA in healthy donors. Study information: Of all 400 or so donors who were genotyped, 75% to 90% belonged to the Caucasian-associated ancestry cluster.

Germline CDR1 and CDR2: SGHNT and YYREEE (reference sequence). The CDR3 is 16 amino acids. Losses at the gene ends were 0 bases for V and 2 bases for J; bases not matched to a gene: 5. General study points: The study flagged fewer than 200 TCR beta chains as cytomegalovirus-associated.

Remarks on this clone: Its cognate antigen is unknown.

13 Jbeta primers and 60 Vbeta primers were used for the PCR. Sequencing was performed with immunoSEQ multiplex PCR; in TCRdb, only in-frame clones are kept and a portion is missing. Reported are 200,000 or so clones; the ten largest clones contain 0.74%. The chain combines TRBV5-4 with TRBJ2-7, with 10 bases that match TRBD1. Material for sequencing was PBMCs. The sequence was collected from a boy aged 5-17 years in good health and CMV-seronegative. Here the CDR3 reads CASSLGGDRGAYEQYF. The CDR3 DNA sequence: TGTGCCAGCAGCTTGGGGGGGGACAGGGGAGCCTACGAGCAGTACTTC.